The 16 T cell receptor beta chains below were found in one sample sequenced in a study of blood T cell repertoires in COVID-19. This table comes from immunoSEQ multiplex PCR, and its TCRdb copy is limited to in-frame clones, with some not included. The profile covers approximately 190,000 clones, with approximately 83% appearing a single time and less than 9.5% taken by the ten largest. Sequenced material: PBMCs or T cells enriched from blood (not recorded which). These receptors all stem from a man between 40 and 49 years old who had recovered from COVID-19.

This chain uses TRBV2 with TRBJ1-2, with 8 nucleotides matching TRBD1. V lost 4 bases to trimming and J lost 6 bases; unmatched junction nucleotides: 10. The length of the CDR3 is 15 residues. Per the germline V gene, CDR1 is SNHLY and CDR2 is FYNNEI. CDR3 in DNA: TGTGCCAGCAGTGCACTAACCAGGGGGCGGGATGGCTACACCTTC. Amino acids: CASSALTRGRDGYTF.

The chain carries TRBV29-1 and TRBJ1-1; D not resolved. Germline lookup yields CDR1 SQVTM and CDR2 ANQGSEA. CDR3 length equals 11 residues. V gave up 4 bases and J gave up 1 base, with 4 bases separating them. CDR3 bases: TGCAGCGTTGGTAAGAACACTGAAGCTTTCTTT. Translation gives CSVGKNTEAFF.

V and J are TRBV7-2 and TRBJ2-3; TRBD2 matches at 14 bases. V shed 1 base and J 0 bases; nucleotides not matched to a gene: 6. CDR3 length equals 19 residues. Germline V gene data show CDR1 as SGHTA and CDR2 as FQGNSA. DNA of the CDR3: TGTGCCAGCAGCTTAGTCGGGACTAGCGGGGGCAGAAGCACAGATACGCAGTATTTT. This sequence encodes CASSLVGTSGGRSTDTQYF. Combining the CDR3 with reference TRBV7-2 and TRBJ2-3 gives the whole variable domain GAGVSQSPSNKVTEKGKDVELRCDPISGHTALYWYRQSLGQGLEFLIYFQGNSAPDKSGLPSDRFSAERTGGSVSTLTIQRTQQEDSAVYLCASSLVGTSGGRSTDTQYFGPGTRLTVL.

The genes are TRBV19 and TRBJ1-5; 7 bases align to TRBD1. Germline loops: CDR1 LNHDA, CDR2 SQIVND (reference sequence). The CDR3 has 15 residues. Trimming removed 7 bases from V and 4 bases from J; junction bases left unmatched: 10. As DNA, the CDR3 is TGTGCCAGTAACGCCAACCGGGACAGAAATCAGCCCCAGCATTTT. Translating it yields CASNANRDRNQPQHF.

The table lists this clone with a count of one. J is TRBJ1-6 and V is TRBV30; 7 bases line up with TRBD1. Germline CDR1 reads GTSNPN; CDR2 reads SVGIG (reference sequence). The junction had 7 bases not matched to a gene; V was cut back by 5 bases and J by 9 bases. The CDR3 has 13 residues. The CDR3 here is CAWATGPSSPLHF. CDR3 DNA sequence: TGTGCCTGGGCGACAGGGCCGAGTTCACCCCTCCACTTT.

The chain couples TRBV5-1 to TRBJ2-1, with 8 bases matching TRBD2. The CDR3 totals 14 residues. V lost 5 bases and J lost 4; bases outside the gene matches: 5. Germline loops: CDR1 SGHRS, CDR2 YFSETQ. The CDR3, as DNA: TGCGCCAGCAGAGTCGGGGGGGATTACAATGAGCAGTTCTTC. It is translated as CASRVGGDYNEQFF. The full variable domain, rest sourced from reference TRBV5-1 and TRBJ2-1, is KAGVTQTPRYLIKTRGQQVTLSCSPISGHRSVSWYQQTPGQGLQFLFEYFSETQRNKGNFPGRFSGRQFSNSRSEMNVSTLELGDSALYLCASRVGGDYNEQFFGPGTRLTVL.

This clone was seen a few times. J is TRBJ1-6 and V is TRBV5-5, with D perhaps TRBD1 (5 bases). Germline V gives CDR1 SGHKS, CDR2 YYEKEE (reference sequence). The V gene lost 0 bases and the J gene lost 7 bases, with 14 bases spanning the gap. The CDR3 covers 16 residues. Here the CDR3 DNA reads TGTGCCAGCAGCTTGGCAGGGAGGGGTAAAAATTCACCCCTCCACTTT. This gives the protein CASSLAGRGKNSPLHF.

In this sample, this clone turned up once. The gene calls are TRBV6-5 and TRBJ1-4, with 7 bases fitting TRBD1. Germline V CDR1 and CDR2: MNHEY, SVGAGI. The CDR3 runs 14 residues. J was trimmed by 8 bases and V by 5 bases; bases with no gene match: 8. CDR3 sequence reads: CASSQGGRSEKLFF. The DNA of the CDR3 is TGTGCCAGCAGTCAGGGGGGTAGGAGCGAAAAACTGTTTTTT.

The chain joins TRBV5-5 to TRBJ1-1; a possible D gene is TRBD1 (6 bases). The V end was cut by 0 bases, the J end by 0 bases, with 9 bases between. This CDR3 spans 15 amino acids. Per germline, CDR1 SGHKS and CDR2 YYEKEE (reference sequence). CDR3 nucleotides: TGTGCCAGCAGCTTGGACAGGGTCATGAACACTGAAGCTTTCTTT. Translating it yields CASSLDRVMNTEAFF.

V usage is TRBV5-1 and J usage is TRBJ2-5; 8 bases are shared with TRBD2. V trimming: 3 bases; J trimming: 2 bases; junction bases outside the gene matches: 3. The germline V gene encodes CDR1 SGHRS and CDR2 YFSETQ. The CDR3 sequence is 14 residues long. The CDR3, as DNA: TGCGCCAGCAGCTCGCCGGGGGGGCAAGAGACCCAGTACTTC. Its protein product is CASSSPGGQETQYF.

The chain employs TRBV5-1 and TRBJ2-3, with 13 bases fitting TRBD2. The V gene end was trimmed by 4 bases and the J gene end by 4 bases; junction bases not matched to a gene: 6. Per germline, CDR1 SGHRS and CDR2 YFSETQ. The CDR3 contains 16 residues. The CDR3 DNA reads TGCGCCAGCAGCCGTACTAGCGGGGGGGTTTCAGATACGCAGTATTTT. Amino acid sequence: CASSRTSGGVSDTQYF.

This chain links TRBV6-5 with TRBJ2-3, with TRBD2 identical over 10 bases. Germline CDR1 MNHEY, CDR2 SVGAGI. This CDR3 is 16 amino acids long. V shed 2 bases and J 3 bases; nucleotides not matched to a gene: 5. The CDR3, as DNA: TGTGCCAGCAGTTACCGAATTAGCGGGGGGACAGATACGCAGTATTTT. As protein: CASSYRISGGTDTQYF.

CDR3 protein: CASSKQVYGYTF. CDR3 coding DNA: TGTGCCAGCAGTAAACAGGTCTATGGCTACACCTTC. This sequence joins TRBV28 and TRBJ1-2; maybe TRBD1 (5 bases). This CDR3 comprises 12 residues. V was pared by 5 bases and J by 4 bases, with 8 bases between. CDR1 is MDHEN and CDR2 is SYDVKM in the germline V gene.

This chain connects TRBV5-1 to TRBJ2-7; TRBD1 is a possible D gene (5 bases). Germline V gene sequence: CDR1 SGHRS, CDR2 YFSETQ. The CDR3 totals 14 residues. Trimming removed 1 base at V and 1 base at J, with 9 bases between. The CDR3 DNA reads as TGCGCCAGCAGCTTGCTCGCAGGGTCCTACGAGCAGTACTTC. Translation: CASSLLAGSYEQYF.

The gene calls are TRBV11-2 and TRBJ2-3, with 8 bases that match TRBD2. V was pared by 5 bases and J by 6 bases, with 13 bases of the junction left unmatched. The CDR3 covers 16 residues. In germline, CDR1 is SGHAT, CDR2 FQNNGV. The CDR3 loop is CASSPLRGGLGDTQYF. The CDR3 DNA is TGTGCCAGCAGCCCGCTTCGGGGGGGCCTGGGGGATACGCAGTATTTT. Supplemented by reference TRBV11-2 and TRBJ2-3, the full variable domain reads EAGVAQSPRYKIIEKRQSVAFWCNPISGHATLYWYQQILGQGPKLLIQFQNNGVVDDSQLPKDRFSAERLKGVDSTLKIQPAKLEDSAVYLCASSPLRGGLGDTQYFGPGTRLTVL.

The chain recombines TRBV3-1 (or the pseudogene TRBV3-2) with TRBJ1-2; perhaps TRBD1 as D (6 bases). In germline, CDR1 is LGHDT, CDR2 YNNKEL (reference sequence). The CDR3 spans 11 residues. Trimming removed 6 bases at V and 10 bases at J, with 12 bases between. The CDR3 protein is CASRGGQIYTF. The CDR3 nucleotides are TGTGCCAGCAGAGGCGGACAGATCTACACCTTC.